Listed below are T cell receptor beta chains from one sample, sequenced in a study of blood T cell repertoires in COVID-19. Assay used: immunoSEQ multiplex PCR; TCRdb lists only in-frame clones, some missing. The repertoire consists of more than 30,000 clones, with 85% to 90% occurring once and the leading ten covering 24%. Sequencing was done on a sample of peripheral blood. Every receptor here comes from a man in his fifties with active or convalescent COVID-19. CDR3s include the opening cysteine and the closing phenylalanine or tryptophan. Fields, in order: D gene, clone size, J gene, V gene, CDR3 DNA, CDR3 protein. A D gene is named only where the DNA matches it firmly. For some rows the clone size is stated as once, few or many, or as a class when expanded; others skip it.

TRBD1	.	TRBJ2-5	TRBV5-1	TGCGCCAGCAGCCCGGGACAGGGTCGGGAGACCCAGTACTTC	CASSPGQGRETQYF
.	once	TRBJ2-7	TRBV11-2	TGTGCCAGCAGCTTATCCCCGGGAGATACCTACGAGCAGTACTTC	CASSLSPGDTYEQYF
TRBD1	.	TRBJ2-2	TRBV5-1	TGCGCCAGCAGCGGCTCGGGGACAGCTTCCACCGGGGAGCTGTTTTTT	CASSGSGTASTGELFF
.	.	TRBJ1-5	TRBV3-1/TRBV3-2	TGTGCCAGCAGCTATAGGGGTAGCAATCAGCCCCAGCATTTT	CASSYRGSNQPQHF
.	.	TRBJ1-4	TRBV19	TGTGCCAGTACCCGTGCGGGTGAAAAACTGTTTTTT	CASTRAGEKLFF
.	.	TRBJ1-5	TRBV2	TGTGCCAGCAGTGACAGGCTCCCCAATCAGCCCCAGCATTTT	CASSDRLPNQPQHF
TRBD1	.	TRBJ1-1	TRBV2	TGTGCCAGCAATCAGGCTTTGGGCACAGGGGGCCGGAACACTGAAGCTTTCTTT	CASNQALGTGGRNTEAFF
TRBD2	.	TRBJ2-7	TRBV7-3	TGTGCCAGCAGCCTCGGAGGCGGGAGGGCTTACGAGCAGTACTTC	CASSLGGGRAYEQYF
TRBD1	.	TRBJ1-6	TRBV28	TGTGCCAGCAGTACACTTCCAGGGGGCGGCTCACCCCTCCACTTT	CASSTLPGGGSPLHF
TRBD2	few	TRBJ2-5	TRBV7-9	TGTGCCAGCAGCTTCGGACTAGCGGGAGGTGTCCAGACCCAGTACTTC	CASSFGLAGGVQTQYF
.	once	TRBJ1-1	TRBV18	TGTGCCAGCGGTGGGGACACGAACACTGAAGCTTTCTTT	CASGGDTNTEAFF
.	.	TRBJ2-5	TRBV7-8	TGTGCCAGCAGCTGGGGGGTCGAGACCCAGTACTTC	CASSWGVETQYF
TRBD1	.	TRBJ2-3	TRBV6-5	TGTGCCAGCAGGAGGGACAGGGAGGTTGGAGATACGCAGTATTTT	CASRRDREVGDTQYF
TRBD1	.	TRBJ1-5	TRBV7-8	TGTGCCAGCAGCTTAGACAGGGGGGGCAATCAGCCCCAGCATTTT	CASSLDRGGNQPQHF
.	.	TRBJ2-2	TRBV4-1	TGCGCCAGCAGCCAAGACCGGACAGTTCCCGGGGAGCTGTTTTTT	CASSQDRTVPGELFF
.	.	TRBJ2-2	TRBV19	TGTGCCAGTAGTATAATCGGAGCCTGGGTGGGCGGGGAGCTGTTTTTT	CASSIIGAWVGGELFF
.	.	TRBJ1-1	TRBV6-5	TGTGCCAGCAGTTACTCGAACAGGGCGGACACTGAAGCTTTCTTT	CASSYSNRADTEAFF
TRBD1	.	TRBJ2-3	TRBV24-1	TGTGCCACCAGTGATTATCCGACAGGGTTGATAGATACGCAGTATTTT	CATSDYPTGLIDTQYF
.	.	TRBJ2-3	TRBV18	TGTGCCAGCTCACCACGAGGGGATACGCAGTATTTT	CASSPRGDTQYF
TRBD1	.	TRBJ2-1	TRBV3-1/TRBV3-2	TGTGCCAGCAGCCATAACACAGGGGGCAATGAGCAGTTCTTC	CASSHNTGGNEQFF
TRBD1	.	TRBJ1-2	TRBV6-1	TGTGCCAGCAGTGAAGTAAGGGACAGGGTTGGCTACACCTTC	CASSEVRDRVGYTF
TRBD2	.	TRBJ2-1	TRBV5-1	TGCGCCAGCAGCTTGGTTGCGGGAGAGGTGTACAATGAGCAGTTCTTC	CASSLVAGEVYNEQFF
TRBD1	.	TRBJ1-2	TRBV28	TGTGCCAGCAGTTTACAGACAGGGAGATTCGTCTACACCTTC	CASSLQTGRFVYTF
.	.	TRBJ2-1	TRBV6-5	TGTGCCAGCAGTAGCAGGGTAGGGGAGCAGTTCTTC	CASSSRVGEQFF
.	.	TRBJ1-1	TRBV19	TGTGCCAGTAGTATACAGGGGCCCAACACTGAAGCTTTCTTT	CASSIQGPNTEAFF
.	.	TRBJ1-3	TRBV5-4	TGTGCCAGCAGCTTTGGGGGCCGGAGCTCTGGAAACACCATATATTTT	CASSFGGRSSGNTIYF
.	.	TRBJ2-7	TRBV18	TGTGCCAGCTCAAAGACAAGACAGGTTTATTACGAGCAGTACTTC	CASSKTRQVYYEQYF
TRBD1	.	TRBJ2-2	TRBV5-1	TGCGCCAGCAGCTTGGGCGGCAGGGGGCACGGGGAGCTGTTTTTT	CASSLGGRGHGELFF
.	.	TRBJ1-6	TRBV18	TGTGCCAGCTCACCCCAGACAGATTCACCCCTCCACTTT	CASSPQTDSPLHF
.	few	TRBJ1-2	TRBV28	TGTGCCAGCAGTTTATACAGGAGCGACTATGGCTACACCTTC	CASSLYRSDYGYTF
TRBD1	.	TRBJ2-2	TRBV19	TGTGCCAGTAGTATAGAGACAGGGGGCTACCCCGGGGAGCTGTTTTTT	CASSIETGGYPGELFF
TRBD2	.	TRBJ2-3	TRBV5-5	TGTGCCAGCAGCTTACGGACTAGCGGGAGTAGCACAGATACGCAGTATTTT	CASSLRTSGSSTDTQYF
TRBD1	few	TRBJ1-2	TRBV18	TGTGCCAGCTCACCGGGACAGGGGAACTATGGCTACACCTTC	CASSPGQGNYGYTF
.	.	TRBJ2-3	TRBV5-1	TGCGCCAGCTCCCTCGGGCTCAGGGAAGATACGCAGTATTTT	CASSLGLREDTQYF
.	once	TRBJ1-6	TRBV6-1	TGTGCCAGCAGTGAAGGGGGCCTCTCTAATTCACCCCTCCACTTT	CASSEGGLSNSPLHF
TRBD1	.	TRBJ1-2	TRBV7-2	TGTGCCAGCAGCTTAGCGGGAAGGACAGGGGGCTTTTATGGCTACACCTTC	CASSLAGRTGGFYGYTF
.	.	TRBJ2-1	TRBV13	TGTGCCAGCAGCTTAAAGAACCAGGATGAGCAGTTCTTC	CASSLKNQDEQFF
TRBD1	.	TRBJ1-1	TRBV5-1	TGCGCCAGCAGTCAATACGGGACAGGGGGCTTTGAAGCTTTCTTT	CASSQYGTGGFEAFF
TRBD1	.	TRBJ2-1	TRBV4-1	TGCGCCAGCAGCCAAGACCTGGGACAGCGAAACTACAATGAGCAGTTCTTC	CASSQDLGQRNYNEQFF
.	.	TRBJ2-2	TRBV5-1	TGCGCCAGCAGCTGGGCCCAGGGCCCCGGGGAGCTGTTTTTT	CASSWAQGPGELFF
TRBD1	.	TRBJ1-2	TRBV2	TGTGCCAGCAGCGAAGGGGGAGGGACAGGGAGGAGCTACACCTTC	CASSEGGGTGRSYTF
TRBD2	.	TRBJ2-1	TRBV5-4	TGTGCCAGCAGCTCCACTAGCGGGAGGTACAATGAGCAGTTCTTC	CASSSTSGRYNEQFF
.	.	TRBJ1-1	TRBV2	TGTGCCAGCATGGAGGGGACGAACACTGAAGCTTTCTTT	CASMEGTNTEAFF
.	.	TRBJ2-2	TRBV27	TGTGCCAGCAGTTTACCGATCGGCAGGGATATTCCCGGGGAGCTGTTTTTT	CASSLPIGRDIPGELFF
.	.	TRBJ1-2	TRBV5-1	TGCGCCAGCAGCTTGGGAAGAGGGAGCTATGGCTACACCTTC	CASSLGRGSYGYTF
.	.	TRBJ1-3	TRBV7-2	TGTGCCAGCAGCTTCTCACCGCGGGGCTCTGGAAACACCATATATTTT	CASSFSPRGSGNTIYF
.	.	TRBJ2-5	TRBV7-8	TGTGCCAGCAGCTTAGGACAGATTAAGACCCAGTACTTC	CASSLGQIKTQYF
.	.	TRBJ2-7	TRBV10-3	TGTGCCATCAGAGACGACATTCTCCACGAGCAGTACTTC	CAIRDDILHEQYF
.	.	TRBJ1-1	TRBV4-1	TGCGCCAGCAGCTTACCCACCGGCACTGAAGCTTTCTTT	CASSLPTGTEAFF
TRBD2	.	TRBJ2-3	TRBV11-2	TGTGCCAGCAGCTTGGCGGGGGGGTACGTAGATACGCAGTATTTT	CASSLAGGYVDTQYF
TRBD2	.	TRBJ2-7	TRBV3-1/TRBV3-2	TGTGCCAGCAGCCAAGTGTCCAGCGGGGGATACGAGCAGTACTTC	CASSQVSSGGYEQYF
.	.	TRBJ2-1	TRBV7-8	TGTGCCAGCAGCCCCAGGGGTCGGGACGGATACAATGAGCAGTTCTTC	CASSPRGRDGYNEQFF
.	.	TRBJ1-6	TRBV7-8	TGTGCCAGCAGCTTAGTGGCGGTGAGCTCCTATAATTCACCCCTCCACTTT	CASSLVAVSSYNSPLHF